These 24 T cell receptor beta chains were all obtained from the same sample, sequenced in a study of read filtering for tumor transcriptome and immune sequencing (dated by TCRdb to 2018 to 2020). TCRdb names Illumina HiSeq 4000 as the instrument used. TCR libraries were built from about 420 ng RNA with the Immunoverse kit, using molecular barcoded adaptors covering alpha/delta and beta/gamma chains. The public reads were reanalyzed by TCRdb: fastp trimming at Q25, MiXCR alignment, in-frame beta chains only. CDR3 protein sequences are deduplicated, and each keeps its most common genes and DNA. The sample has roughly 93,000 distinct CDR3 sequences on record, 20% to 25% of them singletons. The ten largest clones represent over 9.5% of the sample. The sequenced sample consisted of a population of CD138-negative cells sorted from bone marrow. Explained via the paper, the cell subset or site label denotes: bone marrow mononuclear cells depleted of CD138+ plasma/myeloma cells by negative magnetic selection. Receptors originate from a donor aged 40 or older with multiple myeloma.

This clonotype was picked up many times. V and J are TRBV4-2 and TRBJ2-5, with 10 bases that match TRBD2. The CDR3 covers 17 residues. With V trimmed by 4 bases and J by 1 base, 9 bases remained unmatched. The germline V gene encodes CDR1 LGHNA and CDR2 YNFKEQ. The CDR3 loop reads CASSPRPLAGFQETQYF. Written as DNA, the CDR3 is TGTGCCAGCAGCCCCCGCCCACTAGCGGGGTTCCAAGAGACCCAGTACTTC.

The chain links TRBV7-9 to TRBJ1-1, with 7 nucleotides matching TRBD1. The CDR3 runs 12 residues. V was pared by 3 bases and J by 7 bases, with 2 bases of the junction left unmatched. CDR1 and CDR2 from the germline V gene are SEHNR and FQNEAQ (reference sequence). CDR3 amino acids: CASSLGQREAFF. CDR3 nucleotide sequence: TGTGCCAGCAGCTTGGGACAGCGTGAAGCTTTCTTT. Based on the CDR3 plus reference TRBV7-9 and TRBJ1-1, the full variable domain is DTGVSQNPRHKITKRGQNVTFRCDPISEHNRLYWYRQTLGQGPEFLTYFQNEAQLEKSRLLSDRFSAERPKGSFSTLEIQRTEQGDSAMYLCASSLGQREAFFGQGTRLTVV.

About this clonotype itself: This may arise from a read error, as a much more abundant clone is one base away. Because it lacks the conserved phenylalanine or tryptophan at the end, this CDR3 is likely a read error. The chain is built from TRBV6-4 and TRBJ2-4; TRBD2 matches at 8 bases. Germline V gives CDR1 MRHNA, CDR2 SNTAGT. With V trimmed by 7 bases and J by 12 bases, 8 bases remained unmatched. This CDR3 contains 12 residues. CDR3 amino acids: CASTLRGGDQYL. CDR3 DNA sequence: TGTGCCAGCACCCTTCGGGGGGGAGATCAGTACCTC.

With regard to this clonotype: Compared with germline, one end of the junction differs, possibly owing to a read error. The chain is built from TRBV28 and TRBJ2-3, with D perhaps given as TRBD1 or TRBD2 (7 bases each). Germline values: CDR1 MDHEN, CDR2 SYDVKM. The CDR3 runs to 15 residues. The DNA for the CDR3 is TGCGCCAGCAGGGGGGGACAGCGAAGTTGGGGTACGCAGTATTTT. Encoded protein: CASRGGQRSWGTQYF.

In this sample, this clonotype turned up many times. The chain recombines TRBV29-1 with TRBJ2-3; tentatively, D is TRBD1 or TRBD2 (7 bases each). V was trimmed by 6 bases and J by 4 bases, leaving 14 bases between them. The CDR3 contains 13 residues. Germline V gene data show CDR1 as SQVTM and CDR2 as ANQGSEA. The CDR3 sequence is CSVEGGGPDTQYF. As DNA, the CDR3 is TGCAGCGTCGAGGGAGGGGGCCCAGATACGCAGTATTTT.

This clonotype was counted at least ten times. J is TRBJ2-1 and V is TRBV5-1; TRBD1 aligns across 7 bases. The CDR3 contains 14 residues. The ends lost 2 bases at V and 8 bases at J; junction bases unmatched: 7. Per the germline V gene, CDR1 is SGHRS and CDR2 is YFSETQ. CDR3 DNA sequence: TGCGCCAGCAGCTTCTCAGGGGGTTTAGATGAGCAGTTCTTC. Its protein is CASSFSGGLDEQFF.

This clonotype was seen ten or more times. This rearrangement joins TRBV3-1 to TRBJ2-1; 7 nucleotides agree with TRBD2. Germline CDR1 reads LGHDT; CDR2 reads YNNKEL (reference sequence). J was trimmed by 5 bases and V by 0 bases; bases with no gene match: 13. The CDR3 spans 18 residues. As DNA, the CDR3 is TGTGCCAGCAGCCAAGATATCCCTGGCAGCGGGGTTAACAATGAGCAGTTCTTC. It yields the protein CASSQDIPGSGVNNEQFF.

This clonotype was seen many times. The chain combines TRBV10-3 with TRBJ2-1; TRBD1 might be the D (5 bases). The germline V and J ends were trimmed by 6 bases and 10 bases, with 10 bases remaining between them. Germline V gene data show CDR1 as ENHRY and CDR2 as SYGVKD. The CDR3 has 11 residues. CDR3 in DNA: TGTGCCATCAGCGATCAGGGCGAGCAGTTCTTC. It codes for CAISDQGEQFF.

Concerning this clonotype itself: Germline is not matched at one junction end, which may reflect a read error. CDR3 loop: CASSSDRYNKQFF. The CDR3 DNA reads TGCGCCAGCAGCTCCGACAGGTACAATAAGCAGTTCTTC. The V and J genes are TRBV5-1 and TRBJ2-1; TRBD1 might be the D (6 bases). This CDR3 is built from 13 residues. Looked up from germline, CDR1 is SGHRS and CDR2 is YFSETQ.

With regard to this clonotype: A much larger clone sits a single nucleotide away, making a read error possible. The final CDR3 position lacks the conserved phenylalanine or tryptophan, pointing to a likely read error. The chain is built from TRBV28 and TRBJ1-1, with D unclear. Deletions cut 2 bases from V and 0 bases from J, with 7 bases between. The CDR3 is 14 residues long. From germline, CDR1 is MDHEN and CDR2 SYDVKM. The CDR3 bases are TGTGCCAGCAGTTTAGAGGGAATGAACACTGAAGCTTTCTCT. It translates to CASSLEGMNTEAFS.

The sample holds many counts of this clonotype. For the CDR3, the DNA is TGCAGAGCATCGGCCGCAGGGGAGACCCAGTACTTC. Encoded protein: CRASAAGETQYF. The chain joins TRBV20-1 to TRBJ2-5; D might be TRBD1 (5 bases). Germline loops: CDR1 DFQATT, CDR2 SNEGSKA (reference sequence). The CDR3 consists of 12 residues.

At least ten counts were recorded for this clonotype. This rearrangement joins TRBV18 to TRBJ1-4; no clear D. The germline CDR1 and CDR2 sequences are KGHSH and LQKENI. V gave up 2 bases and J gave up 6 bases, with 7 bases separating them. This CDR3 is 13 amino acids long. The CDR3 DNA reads TGTGCCAGCTCACCAAGGGAAGATGAAAAACTGTTTTTT. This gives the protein CASSPREDEKLFF.

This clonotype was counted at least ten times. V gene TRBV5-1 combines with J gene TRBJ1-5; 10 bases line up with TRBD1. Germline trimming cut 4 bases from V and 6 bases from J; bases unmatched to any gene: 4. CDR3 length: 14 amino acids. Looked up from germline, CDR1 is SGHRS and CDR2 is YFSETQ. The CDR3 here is CASSPGTGVQPQHF. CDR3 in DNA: TGCGCCAGCAGCCCCGGGACAGGGGTTCAGCCCCAGCATTTT.

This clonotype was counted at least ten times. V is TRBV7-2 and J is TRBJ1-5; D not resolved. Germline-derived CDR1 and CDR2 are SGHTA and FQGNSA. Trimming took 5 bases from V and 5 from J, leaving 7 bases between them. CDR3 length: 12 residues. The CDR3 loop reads CASSLRDQPQHF. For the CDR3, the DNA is TGTGCCAGCAGCCTAAGGGATCAGCCCCAGCATTTT.

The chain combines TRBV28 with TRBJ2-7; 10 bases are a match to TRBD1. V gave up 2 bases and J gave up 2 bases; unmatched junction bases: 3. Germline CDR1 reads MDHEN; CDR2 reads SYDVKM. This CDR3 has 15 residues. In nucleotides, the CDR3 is TGTGCCAGCAGTTTAGGGGGACAGGGGACCTACGAGCAGTACTTC. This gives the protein CASSLGGQGTYEQYF.

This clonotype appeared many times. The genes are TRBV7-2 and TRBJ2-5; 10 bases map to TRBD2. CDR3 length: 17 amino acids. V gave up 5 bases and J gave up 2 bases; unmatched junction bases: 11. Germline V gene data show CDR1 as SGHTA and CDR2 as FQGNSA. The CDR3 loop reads CASSPDVLLAGQETQYF. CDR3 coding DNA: TGTGCCAGCAGCCCAGACGTCTTACTAGCGGGGCAAGAGACCCAGTACTTC.

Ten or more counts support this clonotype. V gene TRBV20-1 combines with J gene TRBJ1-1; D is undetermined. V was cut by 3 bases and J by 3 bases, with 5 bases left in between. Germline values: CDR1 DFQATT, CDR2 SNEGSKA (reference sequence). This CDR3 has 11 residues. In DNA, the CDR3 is TGCAGTGCTAGTTATTACACTGAAGCTTTCTTT. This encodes CSASYYTEAFF.

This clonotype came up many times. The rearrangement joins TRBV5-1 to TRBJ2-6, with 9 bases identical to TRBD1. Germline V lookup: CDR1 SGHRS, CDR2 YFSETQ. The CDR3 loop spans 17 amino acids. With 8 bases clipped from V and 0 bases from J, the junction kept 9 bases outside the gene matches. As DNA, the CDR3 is TGCGCCAGTTCAGCCGGGACAGGGTTCTCTGGGGCCAACGTCCTGACTTTC. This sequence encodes CASSAGTGFSGANVLTF.

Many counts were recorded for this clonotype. CDR3 DNA: TGTGCCAGCTGGGACAGGGGGAATGAGCAGTTCTTC. It is translated as CASWDRGNEQFF. The J gene is TRBJ2-1, the V gene TRBV27, with 11 bases matching TRBD1. The CDR3 loop spans 12 amino acids. Trimming cost V 8 bases and J 7 bases; bases outside gene matches: 1. Germline loops: CDR1 MNHEY, CDR2 SMNVEV (reference sequence).

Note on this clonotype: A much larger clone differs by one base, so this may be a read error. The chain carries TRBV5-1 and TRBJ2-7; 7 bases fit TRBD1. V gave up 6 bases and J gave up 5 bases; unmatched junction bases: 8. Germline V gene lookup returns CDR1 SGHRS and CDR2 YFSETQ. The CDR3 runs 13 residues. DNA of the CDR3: TGCGCCAGCAACTCGGGACAGTACCACGAGCAGTACTTC. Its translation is CASNSGQYHEQYF.

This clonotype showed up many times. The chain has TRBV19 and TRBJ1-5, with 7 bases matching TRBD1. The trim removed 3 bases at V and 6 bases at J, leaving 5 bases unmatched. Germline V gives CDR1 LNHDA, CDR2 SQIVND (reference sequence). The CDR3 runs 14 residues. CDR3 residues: CASSIVGGGQPQHF. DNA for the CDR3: TGTGCCAGTAGTATCGTAGGGGGCGGTCAGCCCCAGCATTTT.

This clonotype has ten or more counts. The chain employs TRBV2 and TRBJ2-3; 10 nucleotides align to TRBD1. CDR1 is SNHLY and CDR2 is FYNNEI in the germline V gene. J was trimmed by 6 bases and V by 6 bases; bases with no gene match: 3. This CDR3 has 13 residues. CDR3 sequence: CASRQDRGDTQYF. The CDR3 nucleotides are TGTGCCAGCAGACAGGACAGGGGGGATACGCAGTATTTT.

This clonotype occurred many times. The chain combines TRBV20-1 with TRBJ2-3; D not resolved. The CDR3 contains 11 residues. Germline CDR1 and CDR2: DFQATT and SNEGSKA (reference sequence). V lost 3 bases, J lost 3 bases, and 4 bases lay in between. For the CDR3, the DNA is TGCAGTGCTAGTAAAACAGATACGCAGTATTTT. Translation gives CSASKTDTQYF.

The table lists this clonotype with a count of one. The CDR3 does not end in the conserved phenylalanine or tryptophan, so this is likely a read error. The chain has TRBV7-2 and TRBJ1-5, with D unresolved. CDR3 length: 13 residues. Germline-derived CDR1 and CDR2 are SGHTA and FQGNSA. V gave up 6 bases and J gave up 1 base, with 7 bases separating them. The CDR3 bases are TGTGCCAGCAGTAGCCGCAGCAATCAGCCCCAGCATTCT. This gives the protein CASSSRSNQPQHS.